This TCR beta chain originates from a study of cytomegalovirus exposure and HLA in healthy donors. With 60 Vbeta and 13 Jbeta primers, the PCR was carried out. The data were produced by immunoSEQ multiplex PCR, yet TCRdb's version contains in-frame clones alone and is incomplete. The sample holds around 98,000 clones, about 81% seen once. V was shortened by 3 bases and J by 10 bases, with 21 bases between the two germline ends. This CDR3 is built from 15 residues. Germline V CDR1 and CDR2: ENHRY, SYGVKD. About this clone itself: Its specificity is unknown.

General study results and limits: It was assumed in the presence/absence analyses that sequencing depth was roughly uniform across donors. TCR beta V- and J-gene trimming was later associated with a missense DCLRE1C variant. Most TCR sequences proved rare, with some public TCRs found in many donors.

Sequencing was performed on PBMCs. This TCR came from a middle-aged man in good health and CMV-seronegative. This chain links TRBV10-3 with TRBJ1-1, with D tentatively TRBD1 (6 bases). CDR3 nucleotides: TGTGCCATCAGTGACCCCGACGAAGGGGGTAGATTAGCTTTCTTT. It yields the protein CAISDPDEGGRLAFF.